This T cell receptor (beta chain) was found in a study of T cells after somatic rescue of genetic block. V shed 4 bases, J shed 1 base, and the junction held 6 bases outside the gene matches. Germline lookup yields CDR1 MDHEN and CDR2 SYDVKM. The CDR3 loop spans 15 amino acids. The protocol was immunoSEQ multiplex PCR, while the TCRdb copy is restricted to in-frame clones and leaves out a portion. Of 55,000 to 70,000 clones listed, around 92% were seen once; the top ten hold 2.9%. The sample taken for sequencing was peripheral blood mononuclear cells (PBMCs). The receptor was derived from a middle-aged man. The chain links TRBV28 to TRBJ2-7, with 8 bases lining up with TRBD1. CDR3 residues: CASSSLRTGSYEQYF. CDR3 bases: TGTGCCAGCAGTTCCCTCCGGACAGGGTCCTACGAGCAGTACTTC.